The 27 T cell receptor beta chains given below trace back to one sample, sequenced in a study of PD-1 blockade in mismatch repair-deficient tumors. Repertoires were generated with immunoSEQ multiplex PCR, while TCRdb's copy carries only in-frame clones and drops some. The sample contains approximately 50,000 clones, around 82% of which appear only once. The sequencing used peripheral blood, collected 4 weeks after starting pembrolizumab. These receptors were collected from an adult with mismatch repair-deficient cancer.

This chain uses TRBV10-3 with TRBJ2-7; a weak D match, TRBD2 (6 bases). Germline-derived CDR1 and CDR2 are ENHRY and SYGVKD. Between the trimmed V and J ends, which lost 7 bases and 0 bases, there was a span of 16 bases. This CDR3 spans 15 amino acids. DNA for the CDR3: TGTGCCATCACCCGCTCGTCTAGCGTCTCCTACGAGCAGTACTTC. Encoded protein: CAITRSSSVSYEQYF.

The chain combines TRBV27 with TRBJ1-1; 7 nucleotides agree with TRBD1. Germline values: CDR1 MNHEY, CDR2 SMNVEV (reference sequence). V trimming: 5 bases; J trimming: 2 bases; junction bases outside the gene matches: 8. The CDR3 has 15 residues. The CDR3 DNA follows: TGTGCCAGCAGTCCCCAAGGGGGCAGAAACACTGAAGCTTTCTTT. The encoded protein is CASSPQGGRNTEAFF.

Details on this clone: A read error may account for a junction end that differs from germline. This chain joins TRBV4-1 and TRBJ2-7; 12 bases are a match to TRBD1. This CDR3 is built from 18 residues. CDR1 is MGHRA, CDR2 YSYEKL, per germline. This chain's CDR3 is CASSKETGQGAFRWEQYF. For the CDR3, the DNA is TGCGCCAGCAGCAAAGAAACGGGACAGGGGGCCTTTCGTTGGGAGCAGTACTTC.

The chain has TRBV5-5 and TRBJ2-5; D might be TRBD1 or TRBD2, each matching 5 bases. The V and J ends lost 3 bases and 5 bases respectively, with 14 bases between them. The CDR3 is 14 amino acids. Germline V CDR1 and CDR2: SGHKS, YYEKEE (reference sequence). The CDR3 region has the DNA TGTGCCAGCAGCTGGGACCTTAGTGTGGAGACCCAGTACTTC. It yields the protein CASSWDLSVETQYF.

The chain employs TRBV2 and TRBJ1-1; the D gene is possibly TRBD1 (6 bases). From germline, CDR1 is SNHLY and CDR2 FYNNEI. The CDR3 totals 21 residues. Trimming took 2 bases from V and 0 from J, leaving 28 bases between them. The CDR3, as DNA: TGTGCCAGCAGTGAATTTATTTTTTGGGCGGGTACCGAGGGGGTGAACACTGAAGCTTTCTTT. This encodes CASSEFIFWAGTEGVNTEAFF.

The gene calls are TRBV9 and TRBJ2-5; D is perhaps TRBD1 (5 bases). CDR1 and CDR2 (germline): SGDLS, YYNGEE. The CDR3 consists of 15 residues. V was shortened by 0 bases and J by 1 base, with 10 bases between the two germline ends. In DNA, the CDR3 is TGTGCCAGCAGCGTAGCGCCAGGGCGCCAAGAGACCCAGTACTTC. As protein: CASSVAPGRQETQYF.

J is TRBJ1-4 and V is TRBV7-6, with D maybe TRBD1 (5 bases). The V and J ends lost 8 bases and 0 bases respectively, with 10 bases between them. The germline gives CDR1 SGHVS, CDR2 FNYEAQ. The CDR3 spans 14 residues. The CDR3 sequence: CASQGGTTNEKLFF. The CDR3 DNA reads TGTGCCAGCCAGGGTGGTACAACTAATGAAAAACTGTTTTTT.

The gene calls are TRBV7-2 and TRBJ2-1, with 7 bases lining up with TRBD2. The J segment lost 4 bases and the V segment lost 5 bases, leaving 11 bases of the junction unmatched. Looked up from germline, CDR1 is SGHTA and CDR2 is FQGNSA. The CDR3 runs to 16 residues. This chain's CDR3 is CASSHLPGLQYNEQFF. The CDR3 DNA reads as TGTGCCAGCAGCCATCTTCCGGGACTACAGTACAATGAGCAGTTCTTC.

This chain uses TRBV10-3 with TRBJ2-1, with TRBD2 identical over 9 bases. V gave up 3 bases and J gave up 3 bases; unmatched junction bases: 6. CDR3 length equals 16 residues. Per germline, CDR1 ENHRY and CDR2 SYGVKD. For the CDR3, the DNA is TGTGCCATCAGTGAAGCGTCTAGCGGGAACTACAATGAGCAGTTCTTC. Amino acids: CAISEASSGNYNEQFF.

The chain combines TRBV2 with TRBJ2-5; TRBD2 matches 8 bases. Germline V gene data show CDR1 as SNHLY and CDR2 as FYNNEI. V was pared by 7 bases and J by 4 bases, with 8 bases of the junction left unmatched. The CDR3 runs 14 residues. As DNA, the CDR3 is TGTGCCAGCAAAGGGGAGAGCGGGAGAGAGACCCAGTACTTC. Translated: CASKGESGRETQYF.

This clone was seen a handful of times. The chain has TRBV11-3 and TRBJ2-1; tentatively, D is TRBD2 (6 bases). The CDR3 length is 14 residues. Between the trimmed V and J ends, which lost 3 bases and 9 bases, there was a span of 15 bases. The V gene's germline CDR1 is SGHNT and CDR2 YENEEA. The CDR3, as DNA: TGTGCCAGCAGCTTCCCCGCGGGGCAACCTGAGCAGTTCTTC. Amino acid sequence: CASSFPAGQPEQFF.

The chain links TRBV5-6 to TRBJ2-1; 7 bases fit TRBD1. CDR1 and CDR2 (germline): SGHDT, YYEEEE. V shed 3 bases and J 7 bases; nucleotides not matched to a gene: 1. The CDR3 spans 12 residues. The CDR3, as DNA: TGTGCCAGCAGCTCGACAGGGAATGAGCAGTTCTTC. This translates into CASSSTGNEQFF.

The V call is TRBV25-1, the J call TRBJ1-1; the D gene is possibly TRBD1 (5 bases). This CDR3 spans 17 amino acids. V was cut by 1 base and J by 0 bases, with 15 bases left in between. From germline, CDR1 is MGHDK and CDR2 SYGVNS. CDR3 nucleotides: TGTGCCAGCAGTGAATCCAGGGCCAGTGATATGAACACTGAAGCTTTCTTT. It encodes CASSESRASDMNTEAFF. Full variable domain (remainder filled in from reference TRBV25-1 and TRBJ1-1): EADIYQTPRYLVIGTGKKITLECSQTMGHDKMYWYQQDPGMELHLIHYSYGVNSTEKGDLSSESTVSRIRTEHFPLTLESARPSHTSQYLCASSESRASDMNTEAFFGQGTRLTVV.

The rearrangement uses TRBV29-1 and TRBJ1-1; D is possibly TRBD1 (6 bases). The CDR3 totals 12 residues. Trimming pared 6 bases from V and 2 bases from J, leaving 10 bases between. The germline gives CDR1 SQVTM, CDR2 ANQGSEA. The CDR3 loop reads CSVTRGNTEAFF. The DNA of the CDR3 is TGCAGCGTGACCAGGGGTAACACTGAAGCTTTCTTT.

This chain links TRBV6-5 with TRBJ2-7; 7 bases match TRBD1. This CDR3 is 11 amino acids long. V shed 6 bases and J 7 bases; nucleotides not matched to a gene: 3. Germline V CDR1 and CDR2: MNHEY, SVGAGI. The CDR3 loop reads CASRAGGEQYF. The DNA for the CDR3 is TGTGCCAGCAGGGCAGGGGGTGAGCAGTACTTC.

This clone was picked up many times. This sequence joins TRBV13 and TRBJ2-7; 10 nucleotides line up with TRBD2. Trimming took 4 bases from V and 4 from J; bases not matched to a gene: 4. CDR3 length: 14 residues. Germline loops: CDR1 PRHDT, CDR2 FYEKMQ (reference sequence). The CDR3 DNA follows: TGTGCCAGCAGCTCTAGCGGGAGTACTTACGAGCAGTACTTC. Its translation: CASSSSGSTYEQYF.

The chain joins TRBV27 to TRBJ2-7; 9 nucleotides agree with TRBD2. After removal of 6 bases from V and 3 bases from J, the junction contained 9 bases not matched to a gene. CDR1 is MNHEY, CDR2 SMNVEV, per germline (reference sequence). The CDR3 runs to 15 residues. The CDR3 here is CASSLGAGGFYEQYF. CDR3 coding DNA: TGTGCCAGCAGCCTTGGGGCGGGAGGGTTCTACGAGCAGTACTTC.

This clone was picked up a small number of times. The chain couples TRBV15 to TRBJ2-7; D call uncertain. Germline V lookup: CDR1 LNHNV, CDR2 YYDKDF (reference sequence). V lost 0 bases to trimming and J lost 1 base, with 10 bases between them. CDR3 length: 15 amino acids. The CDR3 nucleotides are TGTGCCACCAGCAGAGATTTGACCGGATCCTACGAGCAGTACTTC. Residues: CATSRDLTGSYEQYF.

J is TRBJ2-1 and V is TRBV2; 10 positions agree with TRBD1. The CDR3 is 15 amino acids. Germline trimming cut 6 bases from V and 2 bases from J; bases unmatched to any gene: 4. Germline CDR1 is SNHLY and CDR2 is FYNNEI. CDR3 residues: CASSSTGGTYNEQFF. CDR3 DNA: TGTGCCAGCAGCTCGACAGGGGGCACCTACAATGAGCAGTTCTTC.

This chain uses TRBV6-6 with TRBJ1-3; D unclear. The ends were cut back, 0 bases at V and 0 bases at J, with 9 bases in the middle. The CDR3 is 16 residues long. The germline V gene encodes CDR1 MNHNY and CDR2 SVGAGI (reference sequence). CDR3 in amino acids: CASSYSTASSGNTIYF. CDR3 bases: TGTGCCAGCAGTTACTCCACCGCTAGCTCTGGAAACACCATATATTTT.

The V gene is TRBV2, the J gene TRBJ2-5, with D perhaps TRBD1 (6 bases). Germline CDR1 is SNHLY and CDR2 is FYNNEI. Trimming removed 6 bases at V and 5 bases at J, with 16 bases between. The CDR3 spans 14 residues. This CDR3 reads CASRGQLSQETQYF. For the CDR3, the DNA is TGTGCCAGCAGAGGACAGCTCTCTCAGGAGACCCAGTACTTC.

This chain connects TRBV11-3 to TRBJ1-1; 8 nucleotides line up with TRBD1. Germline V lookup: CDR1 SGHNT, CDR2 YENEEA. The CDR3 loop spans 14 amino acids. Germline trimming cut 5 bases from V and 1 base from J; bases unmatched to any gene: 3. This CDR3 is CASSQGQGNTEAFF. CDR3 nucleotide sequence: TGTGCCAGCAGCCAAGGACAGGGGAACACTGAAGCTTTCTTT.

This chain links TRBV19 with TRBJ2-1, with D unresolved. Between the trimmed V and J ends, which lost 1 base and 2 bases, there was a span of 12 bases. There are 16 residues in the CDR3. Germline-derived CDR1 and CDR2 are LNHDA and SQIVND (reference sequence). The CDR3 is CASSIVGNLAYNEQFF. The CDR3 DNA sequence: TGTGCCAGTAGTATAGTTGGCAACCTAGCCTACAATGAGCAGTTCTTC.

V gene TRBV4-3 combines with J gene TRBJ1-1; D is possibly TRBD1 (5 bases). V was shortened by 6 bases and J by 2 bases, with 16 bases between the two germline ends. Germline loops: CDR1 LGHNA, CDR2 YSLEER. The CDR3 sequence is 15 residues long. In nucleotides, the CDR3 is TGCGCCAGCAGGGATGAACAGGATAAAAACACTGAAGCTTTCTTT. Protein product: CASRDEQDKNTEAFF.

The rearrangement joins TRBV11-3 to TRBJ2-7; D gene unclear. Trimming cost V 1 base and J 3 bases, with 22 bases left between them. Germline V gene sequence: CDR1 SGHNT, CDR2 YENEEA. This CDR3 spans 18 amino acids. CDR3: CASSLAPHTMRKGYEQYF. CDR3 sequence (DNA): TGTGCCAGCAGCTTAGCCCCCCACACAATGCGGAAAGGCTACGAGCAGTACTTC.

This clone was detected only a few times. J is TRBJ2-3 and V is TRBV4-2, with D hard to call. V lost 4 bases to trimming and J lost 5 bases, with 10 bases between them. Germline V gives CDR1 LGHNA, CDR2 YNFKEQ. The CDR3 length is 13 residues. This CDR3 is CASSRLMGDTQYF. The CDR3, as DNA: TGTGCCAGCAGCCGGTTGATGGGAGATACGCAGTATTTT.

This clone appeared a few times. This rearrangement joins TRBV7-9 to TRBJ2-7; maybe TRBD2 (6 bases). The CDR3 contains 14 residues. V was shortened by 2 bases and J by 0 bases, with 8 bases between the two germline ends. Germline V gene lookup returns CDR1 SEHNR and CDR2 FQNEAQ (reference sequence). The CDR3 protein is CASSLQTSSYEQYF. DNA of the CDR3: TGTGCCAGCAGCTTACAGACTAGCTCCTACGAGCAGTACTTC.